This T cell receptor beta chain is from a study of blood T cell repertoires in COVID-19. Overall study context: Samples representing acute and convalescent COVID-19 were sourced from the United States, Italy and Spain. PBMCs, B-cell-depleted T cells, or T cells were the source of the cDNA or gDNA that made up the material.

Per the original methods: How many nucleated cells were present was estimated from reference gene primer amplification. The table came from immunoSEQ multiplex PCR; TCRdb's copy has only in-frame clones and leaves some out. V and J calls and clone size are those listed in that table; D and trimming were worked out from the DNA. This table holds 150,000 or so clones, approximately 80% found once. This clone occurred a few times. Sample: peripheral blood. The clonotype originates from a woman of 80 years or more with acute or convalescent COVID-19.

The CDR3 reads CASSLLSYEQYF. The CDR3 DNA reads as TGTGCCAGCAGTCTACTCTCCTACGAGCAGTACTTC. This rearrangement joins TRBV3-1 (or the pseudogene TRBV3-2) to TRBJ2-7; D is ambiguous. The V end was cut by 6 bases, the J end by 0 bases, with 6 bases between. Germline CDR1 reads LGHDT; CDR2 reads YNNKEL (reference sequence). This CDR3 region has 12 residues.